This T cell receptor (beta chain) appears in the sequencing data of a study of beta chain features in type 1 diabetes. With respect to this clone: Its antigen is unknown.

The CDR3 has 13 amino acids. Germline CDR1 reads MNHEY; CDR2 reads SMNVEV (reference sequence). The germline V and J ends were trimmed by 3 bases and 0 bases, with 4 bases remaining between them. All of the isolated RNA was reverse transcribed, so expressed TCRB transcripts were sequenced. Sequenced by immunoSEQ multiplex PCR; TCRdb stores in-frame clones only, minus some. The sample holds approximately 170,000 clones, roughly 8% seen once. Study-level points and caveats: When Type 1 diabetes patients were examined, their TCRB CDR3s proved moderately but significantly shorter in all four CD4+ subsets.

The gene calls are TRBV27 and TRBJ2-3; D gene uncertain. The sequence was obtained from a man aged 18 to 29 with type 1 diabetes. The sequencing sample was made of central memory CD4+ T cells from blood. CDR3 region: CASSFRSTDTQYF. The CDR3 DNA reads as TGTGCCAGCAGTTTTCGGAGCACAGATACGCAGTATTTT.